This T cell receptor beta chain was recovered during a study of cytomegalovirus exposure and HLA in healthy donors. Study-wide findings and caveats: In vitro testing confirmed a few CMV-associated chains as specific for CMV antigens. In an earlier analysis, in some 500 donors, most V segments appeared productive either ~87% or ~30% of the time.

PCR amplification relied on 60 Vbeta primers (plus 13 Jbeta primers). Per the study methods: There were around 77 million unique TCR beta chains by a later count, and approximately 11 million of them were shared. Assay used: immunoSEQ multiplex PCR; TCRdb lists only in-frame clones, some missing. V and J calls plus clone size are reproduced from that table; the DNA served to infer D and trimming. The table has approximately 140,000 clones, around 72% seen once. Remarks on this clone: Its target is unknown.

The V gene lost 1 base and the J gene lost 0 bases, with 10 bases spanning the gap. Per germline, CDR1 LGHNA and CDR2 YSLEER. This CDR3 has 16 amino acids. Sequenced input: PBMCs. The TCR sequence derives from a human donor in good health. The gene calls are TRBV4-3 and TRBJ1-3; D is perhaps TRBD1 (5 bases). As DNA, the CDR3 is TGCGCCAGCAGCCAAGCCTACAGGAGCTCTGGAAACACCATATATTTT. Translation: CASSQAYRSSGNTIYF.